The source of this TCR beta chain is a study of T cell changes during pregnancy in multiple sclerosis. Per germline, CDR1 SGHDN and CDR2 FVKESK. CDR3 length equals 14 residues. Deletions cut 1 base from V and 8 bases from J, with 12 bases between. Sequenced by immunoSEQ multiplex PCR; TCRdb stores in-frame clones only, minus some. This table holds over 80,000 clones, about nine tenths found once. The V gene is TRBV14, the J gene TRBJ2-1; D uncertain. This sequence originates from a female donor in good health, enrolled as a control in a pregnancy study. The specimen was peripheral blood, collected in the second trimester of pregnancy. The CDR3 region is CASSQVASVDEQFF. The CDR3 bases are TGTGCCAGCAGCCAAGTTGCTAGTGTCGATGAGCAGTTCTTC.